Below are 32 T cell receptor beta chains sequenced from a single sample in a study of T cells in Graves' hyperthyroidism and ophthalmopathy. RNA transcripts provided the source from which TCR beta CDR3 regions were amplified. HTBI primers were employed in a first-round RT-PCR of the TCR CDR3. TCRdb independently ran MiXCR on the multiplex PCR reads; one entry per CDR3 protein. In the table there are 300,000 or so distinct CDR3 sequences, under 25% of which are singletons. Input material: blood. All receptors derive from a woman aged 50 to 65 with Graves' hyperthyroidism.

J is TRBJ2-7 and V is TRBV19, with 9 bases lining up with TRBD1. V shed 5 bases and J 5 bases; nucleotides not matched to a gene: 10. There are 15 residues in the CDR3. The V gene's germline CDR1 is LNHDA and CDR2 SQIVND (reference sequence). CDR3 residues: CASSYTGQGSHEQYF. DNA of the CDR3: TGTGCCAGTAGTTATACAGGACAGGGGTCCCACGAGCAGTACTTC.

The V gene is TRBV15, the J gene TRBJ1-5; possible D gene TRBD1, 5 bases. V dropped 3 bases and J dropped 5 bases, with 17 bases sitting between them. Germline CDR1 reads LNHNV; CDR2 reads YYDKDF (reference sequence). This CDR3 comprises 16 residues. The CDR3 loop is CATSSPRDGAHQPQHF. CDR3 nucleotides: TGTGCCACCAGCAGCCCGCGGGACGGAGCCCATCAGCCCCAGCATTTT.

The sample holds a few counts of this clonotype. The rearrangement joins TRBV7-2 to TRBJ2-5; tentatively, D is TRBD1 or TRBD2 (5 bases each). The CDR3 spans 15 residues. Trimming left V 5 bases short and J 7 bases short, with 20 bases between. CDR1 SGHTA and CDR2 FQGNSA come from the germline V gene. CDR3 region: CASSILLGPQGTQYF. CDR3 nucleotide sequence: TGTGCCAGCAGCATACTCCTGGGACCCCAGGGGACCCAGTACTTC.

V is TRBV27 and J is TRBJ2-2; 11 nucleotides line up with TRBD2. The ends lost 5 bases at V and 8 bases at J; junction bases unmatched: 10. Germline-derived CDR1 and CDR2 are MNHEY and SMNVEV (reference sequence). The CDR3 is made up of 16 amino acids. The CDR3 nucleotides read TGTGCCAGCAGTCCCCGGGCTAGCGGGAGGTCGGGGGAGCTGTTTTTT. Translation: CASSPRASGRSGELFF.

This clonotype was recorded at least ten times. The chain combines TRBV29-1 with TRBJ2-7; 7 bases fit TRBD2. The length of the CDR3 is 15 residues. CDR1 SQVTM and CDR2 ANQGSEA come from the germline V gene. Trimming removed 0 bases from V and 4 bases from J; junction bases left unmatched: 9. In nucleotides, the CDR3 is TGCAGCGTTGAAGAGATAGGACTAGTTAAGTACGAGCAGTACTTC. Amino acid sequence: CSVEEIGLVKYEQYF.

As DNA, the CDR3 is TGTGCCAGCAGACTTAGGACAGGTCTTGTTATGGAGCAGTACTTC. Amino acids: CASRLRTGLVMEQYF. This chain connects TRBV28 to TRBJ2-7, with 7 bases that match TRBD1. The CDR3 consists of 15 residues. J lost 7 bases, V lost 6 bases, and 15 bases had no gene match. Per the germline V gene, CDR1 is MDHEN and CDR2 is SYDVKM. Filled out from reference TRBV28 and TRBJ2-7, the complete variable domain reads DVKVTQSSRYLVKRTGEKVFLECVQDMDHENMFWYRQDPGLGLRLIYFSYDVKMKEKGDIPEGYSVSREKKERFSLILESASTNQTSMYLCASRLRTGLVMEQYFGPGTRLTVT.

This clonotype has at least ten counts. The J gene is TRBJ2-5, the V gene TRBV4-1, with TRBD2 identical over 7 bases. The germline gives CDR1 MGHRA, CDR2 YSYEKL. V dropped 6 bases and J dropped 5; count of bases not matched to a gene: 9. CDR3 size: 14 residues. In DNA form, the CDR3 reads TGCGCCAGCAGTTACCCTAGCGGTTGGGAGACCCAGTACTTC. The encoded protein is CASSYPSGWETQYF.

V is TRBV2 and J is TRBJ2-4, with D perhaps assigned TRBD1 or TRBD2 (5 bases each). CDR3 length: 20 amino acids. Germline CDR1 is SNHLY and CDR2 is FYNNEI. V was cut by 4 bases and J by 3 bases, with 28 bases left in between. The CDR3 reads CASSGPLAFGDVEGKNIQYF. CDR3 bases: TGTGCCAGCAGTGGGCCTCTCGCGTTTGGGGACGTCGAGGGCAAAAACATTCAGTACTTC. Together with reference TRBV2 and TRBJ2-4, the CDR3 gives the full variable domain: EPEVTQTPSHQVTQMGQEVILRCVPISNHLYFYWYRQILGQKVEFLVSFYNNEISEKSEIFDDQFSVERPDGSNFTLKIRSTKLEDSAMYFCASSGPLAFGDVEGKNIQYFGAGTRLSVL.

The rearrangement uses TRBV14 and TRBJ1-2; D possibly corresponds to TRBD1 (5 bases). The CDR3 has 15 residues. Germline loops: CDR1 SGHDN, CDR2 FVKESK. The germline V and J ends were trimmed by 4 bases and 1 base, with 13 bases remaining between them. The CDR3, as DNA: TGTGCCAGCAGCCGGCGACAGTCGCATAACTATGGCTACACCTTC. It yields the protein CASSRRQSHNYGYTF.

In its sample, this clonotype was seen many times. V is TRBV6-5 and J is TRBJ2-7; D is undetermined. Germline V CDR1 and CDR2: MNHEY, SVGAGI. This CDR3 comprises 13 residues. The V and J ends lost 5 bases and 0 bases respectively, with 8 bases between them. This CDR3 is CASSNYYSYEQYF. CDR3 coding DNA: TGTGCCAGCAGTAACTACTACTCCTACGAGCAGTACTTC.

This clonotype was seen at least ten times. CDR3 nucleotides: TGTGCCTGGGAAGGGTCCGGACGGGACGATTATGGCTACACCTTC. This encodes CAWEGSGRDDYGYTF. The chain employs TRBV30 and TRBJ1-2, with D perhaps TRBD1 (5 bases). V gave up 5 bases and J gave up 5 bases, with 21 bases separating them. CDR1 and CDR2 (germline): GTSNPN, SVGIG (reference sequence). The CDR3 is 15 amino acids.

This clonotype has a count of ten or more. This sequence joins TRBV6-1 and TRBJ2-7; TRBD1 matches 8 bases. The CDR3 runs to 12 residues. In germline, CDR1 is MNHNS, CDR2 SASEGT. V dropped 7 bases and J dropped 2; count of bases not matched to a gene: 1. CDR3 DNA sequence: TGTGCCAGCAACAGGGGGGCCTACGAGCAGTACTTC. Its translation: CASNRGAYEQYF.

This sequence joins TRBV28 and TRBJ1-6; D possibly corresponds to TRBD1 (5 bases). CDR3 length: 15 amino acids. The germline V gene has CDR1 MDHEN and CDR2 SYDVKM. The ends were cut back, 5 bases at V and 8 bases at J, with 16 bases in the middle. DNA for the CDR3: TGTGCCAGCAGTAGGGGAGGCGGAGGGGATTCACCCCTCCACTTT. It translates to CASSRGGGGDSPLHF.

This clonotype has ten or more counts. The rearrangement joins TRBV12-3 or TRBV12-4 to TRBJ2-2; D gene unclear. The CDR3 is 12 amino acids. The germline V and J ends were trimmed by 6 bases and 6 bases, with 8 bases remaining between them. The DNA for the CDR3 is TGTGCCAGCAGCCACCCGCCCGGGGAGCTGTTTTTT. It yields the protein CASSHPPGELFF.

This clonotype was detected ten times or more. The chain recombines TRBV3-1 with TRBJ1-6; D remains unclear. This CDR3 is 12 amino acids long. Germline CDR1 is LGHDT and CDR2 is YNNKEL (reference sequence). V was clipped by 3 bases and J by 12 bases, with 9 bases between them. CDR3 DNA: TGTGCCAGCAGCCAGGGTCCGGAACCCCTCCACTTT. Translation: CASSQGPEPLHF.

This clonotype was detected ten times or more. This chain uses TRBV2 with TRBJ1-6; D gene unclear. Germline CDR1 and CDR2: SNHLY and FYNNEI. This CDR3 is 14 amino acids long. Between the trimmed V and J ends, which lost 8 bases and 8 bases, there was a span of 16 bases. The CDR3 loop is CASGHGSLDSPLHF. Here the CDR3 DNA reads TGTGCCAGCGGCCACGGTTCTTTGGATTCACCCCTCCACTTT.

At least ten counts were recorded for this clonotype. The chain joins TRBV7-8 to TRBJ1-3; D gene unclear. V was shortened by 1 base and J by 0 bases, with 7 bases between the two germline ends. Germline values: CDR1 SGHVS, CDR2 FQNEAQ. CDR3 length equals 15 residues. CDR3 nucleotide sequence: TGTGCCAGCAGCTTAGACCGGATCTCTGGAAACACCATATATTTT. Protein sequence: CASSLDRISGNTIYF.

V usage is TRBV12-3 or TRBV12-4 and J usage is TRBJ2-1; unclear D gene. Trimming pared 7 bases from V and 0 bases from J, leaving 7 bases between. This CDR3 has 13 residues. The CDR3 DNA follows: TGTGCCAGCATTAAGAGCTCCTACAATGAGCAGTTCTTC. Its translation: CASIKSSYNEQFF.

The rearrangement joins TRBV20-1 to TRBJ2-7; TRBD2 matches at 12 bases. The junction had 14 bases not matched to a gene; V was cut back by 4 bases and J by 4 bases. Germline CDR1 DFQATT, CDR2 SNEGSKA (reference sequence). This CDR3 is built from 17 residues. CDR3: CSATAHRGTSGRYEQYF. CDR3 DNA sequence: TGCAGTGCTACGGCCCACCGCGGTACTAGCGGGAGGTACGAGCAGTACTTC.

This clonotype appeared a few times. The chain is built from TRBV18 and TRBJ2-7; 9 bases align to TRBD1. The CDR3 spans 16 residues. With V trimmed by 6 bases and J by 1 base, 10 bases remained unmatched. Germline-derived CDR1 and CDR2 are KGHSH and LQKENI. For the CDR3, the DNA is TGTGCCAGCTCCCTCACGGCGGGACAGGGTTCCTACGAGCAGTACTTC. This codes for CASSLTAGQGSYEQYF.

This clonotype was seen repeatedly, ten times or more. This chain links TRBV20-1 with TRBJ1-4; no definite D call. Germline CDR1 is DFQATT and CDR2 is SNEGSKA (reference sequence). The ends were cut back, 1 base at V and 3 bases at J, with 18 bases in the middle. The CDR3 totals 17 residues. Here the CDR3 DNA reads TGCAGTGCTAGAGTTACCGTTCCCAGGTTGGCTAATGAAAAACTGTTTTTT. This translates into CSARVTVPRLANEKLFF.

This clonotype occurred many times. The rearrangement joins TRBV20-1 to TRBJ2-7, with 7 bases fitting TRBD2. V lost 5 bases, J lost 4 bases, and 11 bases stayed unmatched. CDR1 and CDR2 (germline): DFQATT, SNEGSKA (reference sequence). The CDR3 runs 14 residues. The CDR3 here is CSARSMSGTYEQYF. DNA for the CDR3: TGCAGTGCTCGCTCAATGAGCGGGACTTACGAGCAGTACTTC.

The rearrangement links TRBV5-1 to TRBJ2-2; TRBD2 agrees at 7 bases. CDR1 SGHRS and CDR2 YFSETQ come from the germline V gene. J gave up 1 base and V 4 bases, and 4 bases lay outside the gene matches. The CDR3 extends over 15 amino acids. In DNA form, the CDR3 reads TGCGCCAGCAGCGTCGGCGGGAGGAACACCGGGGAGCTGTTTTTT. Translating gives CASSVGGRNTGELFF.

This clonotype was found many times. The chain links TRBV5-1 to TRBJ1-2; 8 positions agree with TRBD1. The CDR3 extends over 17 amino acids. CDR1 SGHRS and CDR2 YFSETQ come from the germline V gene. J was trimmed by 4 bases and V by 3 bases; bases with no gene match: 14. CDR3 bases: TGCGCCAGCAGCTCCGGACAGGGCCTCCGCAAACCCTATGGCTACACCTTC. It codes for CASSSGQGLRKPYGYTF.

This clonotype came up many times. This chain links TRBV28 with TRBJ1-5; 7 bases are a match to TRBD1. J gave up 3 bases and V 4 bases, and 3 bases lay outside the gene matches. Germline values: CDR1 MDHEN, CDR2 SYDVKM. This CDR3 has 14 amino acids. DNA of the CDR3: TGTGCCAGCAGTTCCGGGACAGACAATCAGCCCCAGCATTTT. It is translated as CASSSGTDNQPQHF.

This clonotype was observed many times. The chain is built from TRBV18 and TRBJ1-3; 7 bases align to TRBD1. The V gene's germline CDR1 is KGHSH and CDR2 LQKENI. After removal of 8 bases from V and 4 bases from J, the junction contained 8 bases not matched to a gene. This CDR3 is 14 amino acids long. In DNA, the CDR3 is TGTGCCAGCGCCGGACAGGCAGAAGGAAACACCATATATTTT. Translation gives CASAGQAEGNTIYF. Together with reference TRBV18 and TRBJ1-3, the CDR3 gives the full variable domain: NAGVMQNPRHLVRRRGQEARLRCSPMKGHSHVYWYRQLPEEGLKFMVYLQKENIIDESGMPKERFSAEFPKEGPSILRIQQVVRGDSAAYFCASAGQAEGNTIYFGEGSWLTVV.

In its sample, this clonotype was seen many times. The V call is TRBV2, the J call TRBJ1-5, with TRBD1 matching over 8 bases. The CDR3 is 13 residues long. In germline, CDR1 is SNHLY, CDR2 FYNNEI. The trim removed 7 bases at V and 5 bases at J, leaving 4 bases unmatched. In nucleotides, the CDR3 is TGTGCCAGCAAAGAGACAGGGGATCAGCCCCAGCATTTT. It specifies CASKETGDQPQHF. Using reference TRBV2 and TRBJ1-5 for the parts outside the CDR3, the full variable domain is EPEVTQTPSHQVTQMGQEVILRCVPISNHLYFYWYRQILGQKVEFLVSFYNNEISEKSEIFDDQFSVERPDGSNFTLKIRSTKLEDSAMYFCASKETGDQPQHFGDGTRLSIL.

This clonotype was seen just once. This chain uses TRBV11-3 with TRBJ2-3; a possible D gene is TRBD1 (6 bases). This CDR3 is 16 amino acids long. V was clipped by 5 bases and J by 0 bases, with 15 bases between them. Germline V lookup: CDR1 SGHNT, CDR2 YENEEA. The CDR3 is CASSRREGESTDTQYF. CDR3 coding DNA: TGTGCCAGCAGCCGCCGCGAGGGGGAGAGCACAGATACGCAGTATTTT.

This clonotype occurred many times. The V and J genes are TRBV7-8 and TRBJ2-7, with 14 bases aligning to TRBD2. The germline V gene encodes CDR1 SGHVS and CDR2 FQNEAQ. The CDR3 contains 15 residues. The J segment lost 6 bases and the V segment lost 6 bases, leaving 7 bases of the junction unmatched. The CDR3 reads CASSSAGLAGAEQYF. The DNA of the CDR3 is TGTGCCAGCAGTTCAGCGGGACTAGCGGGAGCCGAGCAGTACTTC.

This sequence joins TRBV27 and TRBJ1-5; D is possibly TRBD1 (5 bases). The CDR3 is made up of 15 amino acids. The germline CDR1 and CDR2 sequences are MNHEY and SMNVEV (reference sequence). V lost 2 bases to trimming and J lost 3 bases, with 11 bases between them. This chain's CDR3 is CASSLVGGFNQPQHF. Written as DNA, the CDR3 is TGTGCCAGCAGTTTAGTTGGGGGATTCAATCAGCCCCAGCATTTT.

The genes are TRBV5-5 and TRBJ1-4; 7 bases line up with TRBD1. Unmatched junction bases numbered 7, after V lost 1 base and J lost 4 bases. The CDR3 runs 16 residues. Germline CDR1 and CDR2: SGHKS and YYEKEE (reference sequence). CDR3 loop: CASSLLMGQSNEKLFF. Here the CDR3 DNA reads TGTGCCAGCAGCTTGCTTATGGGACAGAGTAATGAAAAACTGTTTTTT.

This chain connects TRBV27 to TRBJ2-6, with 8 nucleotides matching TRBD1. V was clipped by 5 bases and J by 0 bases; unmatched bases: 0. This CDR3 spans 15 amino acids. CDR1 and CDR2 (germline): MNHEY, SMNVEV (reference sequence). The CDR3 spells CASSDRGSGANVLTF. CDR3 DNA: TGTGCCAGCAGTGACAGGGGCTCTGGGGCCAACGTCCTGACTTTC.